The clone carrying this T cell receptor (beta chain) was observed many times. MiXCR was run by TCRdb on the PCR reads, yielding one entry per CDR3 protein. The sample holds 600,000 to 650,000 distinct CDR3 sequences; about 20% are singletons and the top ten take roughly 0.9%. The data belong to a study of molecular identifiers for immune sequencing clone quantification. RNA fractions of 10%, 30% or 50% and roughly 19,000 to 1,100,000 sorted cells were the source of naive CD8 libraries. Trimming at V came to 2 bases and at J to 6 bases, leaving 10 bases not matched to a gene. Germline CDR1 reads LGHDT; CDR2 reads YNNKEL (reference sequence). CDR3 length: 15 amino acids.

The chain recombines TRBV3-1 with TRBJ2-7; 7 nucleotides agree with TRBD2. This clonotype was sampled from a human donor in good health. Some libraries in this study had Jurkat cell RNA spiked in. Sequenced: naive CD8+ T cells from blood, with Jurkat cell RNA spiked in. This sample's subset: FACS-sorted CD8+CD4-CCR7+CD45RA+ naive T cells. The CDR3 region has the DNA TGTGCCAGCAGCCAATGGGCTAGCGGCCCCCTCGAGCAGTACTTC. Translated, it gives CASSQWASGPLEQYF.